This T cell receptor beta chain was recorded in a study of CD8 T cells in Susac syndrome. Overall study results and limits: The authors acknowledged that the study's TCR sequencing and HLA analysis involved relatively few individuals.

This CDR3 contains 14 residues. The V end lost 3 bases, the J end lost 3 bases, and 13 bases lay between the germline ends. The V gene's germline CDR1 is SGDLS and CDR2 YYNGEE. Reverse transcription of roughly 0.5 to 1 ug RNA was performed with random hexamers. TCRdb passed the immunoSEQ multiplex PCR reads through MiXCR, listing each CDR3 protein once. Here the sample spans 45,000 to 60,000 distinct CDR3 sequences, 93% being singletons. With regard to this clonotype: The antigen is not known.

Sequencing input: CD8+ T cells from PBMCs. The V call is TRBV9, the J call TRBJ2-7, with D possibly matching TRBD2 (5 bases). The sequence came from a human donor with multiple sclerosis. The CDR3 DNA is TGTGCCAGCAGCGAGGACGCCGGGGACTACGAGCAGTACTTC. The encoded protein is CASSEDAGDYEQYF.